These 4 T cell receptor beta chains were sequenced from one sample in a study of control samples from healthy donors and cancer patients. Sequencing was performed with immunoSEQ multiplex PCR; in TCRdb, only in-frame clones are kept and a portion is missing. The sample holds about 200,000 clones. Source material: blood. The receptors stem from a woman in her twenties or thirties in good health.

The chain employs TRBV7-9 and TRBJ1-2; D uncertain. The CDR3 is 13 amino acids. Germline CDR1 is SEHNR and CDR2 is FQNEAQ (reference sequence). Trimming left V 5 bases short and J 6 bases short, with 13 bases between. The CDR3 reads CASSPANGHGYTF. The CDR3 DNA reads as TGTGCCAGCAGCCCAGCCAACGGGCATGGCTACACCTTC.

This chain uses TRBV5-1 with TRBJ1-3, with TRBD1 identical over 12 bases. In germline, CDR1 is SGHRS, CDR2 YFSETQ. After removal of 4 bases from V and 4 bases from J, the junction contained 6 bases not matched to a gene. The CDR3 has 16 amino acids. The DNA for the CDR3 is TGCGCCAGCAGCCCGGGACAGGGGGCCGACGGAAACACCATATATTTT. Translated: CASSPGQGADGNTIYF.

The chain uses TRBV14 and TRBJ2-1; D call uncertain. V was clipped by 2 bases and J by 0 bases, with 5 bases between them. Germline CDR1 SGHDN, CDR2 FVKESK. The CDR3 extends over 14 amino acids. The CDR3 region is CASSQMISYNEQFF. The DNA of the CDR3 is TGTGCCAGCAGCCAAATGATCTCCTACAATGAGCAGTTCTTC.

The gene calls are TRBV20-1 and TRBJ1-2; no clear D. V was trimmed by 7 bases and J by 6 bases, leaving 3 bases between them. CDR1 and CDR2 from the germline V gene are DFQATT and SNEGSKA (reference sequence). This CDR3 region has 8 residues. The chain's CDR3 is CSVHGYTF. In DNA, the CDR3 is TGCAGTGTCCATGGCTACACCTTC.